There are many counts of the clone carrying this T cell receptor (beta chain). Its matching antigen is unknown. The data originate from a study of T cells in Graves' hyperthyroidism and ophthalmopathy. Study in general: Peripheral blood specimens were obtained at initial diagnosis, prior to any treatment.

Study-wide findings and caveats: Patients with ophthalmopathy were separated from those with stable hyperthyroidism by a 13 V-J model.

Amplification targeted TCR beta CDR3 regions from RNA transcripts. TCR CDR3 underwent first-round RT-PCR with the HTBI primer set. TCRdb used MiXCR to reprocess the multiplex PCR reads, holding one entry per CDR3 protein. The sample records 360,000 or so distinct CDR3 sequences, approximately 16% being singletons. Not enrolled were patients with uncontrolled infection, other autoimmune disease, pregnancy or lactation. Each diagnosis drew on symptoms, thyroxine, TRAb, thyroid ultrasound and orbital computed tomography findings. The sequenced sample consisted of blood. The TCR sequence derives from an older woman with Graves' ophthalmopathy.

The CDR3 spells CASREGPVNEKLFF. In DNA form, the CDR3 reads TGTGCCAGCAGGGAGGGACCGGTTAATGAAAAACTGTTTTTT. The chain carries TRBV12-3 or TRBV12-4 and TRBJ1-4; tentatively, D is TRBD1 (5 bases). The CDR3 is made up of 14 amino acids. Trimming pared 6 bases from V and 4 bases from J, leaving 12 bases between.